This T cell receptor beta chain emerged from a study of blood T cell repertoires in COVID-19. About the research overall: Samples came from the United States, Italy and Spain, spanning acute and convalescent COVID-19.

The CDR3 totals 15 residues. CDR1 and CDR2 from the germline V gene are MNHEY and SVGAGI. With V trimmed by 8 bases and J by 3 bases, 5 bases remained unmatched. Study processing details: Estimated nucleated cell counts came from reference gene primer amplification. Libraries were prepared by immunoSEQ multiplex PCR; TCRdb keeps only in-frame clonotypes and omits some of them. V, J and clone size reflect that table, while D and trimming were determined from the DNA. The sample carries almost 200,000 clones, about 86% recorded once. The genes are TRBV6-5 and TRBJ2-5; TRBD2 matches at 14 bases. The origin of this receptor is a woman aged 70 to 79 with acute or convalescent COVID-19. The sequenced material came from peripheral blood. In DNA, the CDR3 is TGTGCCAGCGGGGGACTAGCGGGGGTGAAAGAGACCCAGTACTTC. This codes for CASGGLAGVKETQYF.